These 30 T cell receptor beta chains came from one sample sequenced in a study of CD8 T cells in Susac syndrome. RNA, at 0.5 to 1 ug, was reverse transcribed with random hexamers. From the immunoSEQ multiplex PCR reads, TCRdb called clonotypes with MiXCR, one entry per CDR3 protein. Of around 180,000 distinct CDR3 sequences listed, roughly 92% are singletons. Material for sequencing was CD4+ T cells from PBMCs. These receptors originate from a human donor with multiple sclerosis.

The V call is TRBV30, the J call TRBJ2-7; D remains ambiguous. The V and J ends lost 8 bases and 1 base respectively, with 15 bases between them. Germline lookup yields CDR1 GTSNPN and CDR2 SVGIG (reference sequence). This CDR3 is 13 amino acids long. CDR3 loop: CAAKGRDSYEQYF. The CDR3 region has the DNA TGTGCCGCCAAAGGAAGGGATTCCTACGAGCAGTACTTC. Supplemented by reference TRBV30 and TRBJ2-7, the full variable domain reads SQTIHQWPATLVQPVGSPLSLECTVEGTSNPNLYWYRQAAGRGLQLLFYSVGIGQISSEVPQNLSASRPQDRQFILSSKKLLLSDSGFYLCAAKGRDSYEQYFGPGTRLTVT.

V gene TRBV12-3 or TRBV12-4 combines with J gene TRBJ1-2; 9 nucleotides match TRBD1. V shed 1 base and J 1 base; nucleotides not matched to a gene: 1. This CDR3 has 15 residues. The CDR3 loop reads CASSLGQGGNYGYTF. In DNA, the CDR3 is TGTGCCAGCAGTTTAGGACAGGGGGGTAACTATGGCTACACCTTC.

The gene calls are TRBV19 and TRBJ1-4; 9 bases align to TRBD1. This CDR3 is built from 17 residues. Trimming took 10 bases from V and 0 from J; bases not matched to a gene: 12. The V gene's germline CDR1 is LNHDA and CDR2 SQIVND (reference sequence). In DNA form, the CDR3 reads TGTGCCACCGGGACAGGGAGACGATTTGCAACTAATGAAAAACTGTTTTTT. Protein product: CATGTGRRFATNEKLFF.

The chain couples TRBV11-2 to TRBJ1-1; 8 nucleotides agree with TRBD1. The J segment lost 11 bases and the V segment lost 3 bases, leaving 8 bases of the junction unmatched. Germline CDR1 is SGHAT and CDR2 is FQNNGV. This CDR3 has 13 amino acids. CDR3 protein: CASSLIDRGEAFF. The CDR3 DNA follows: TGTGCCAGCAGCTTGATAGACAGGGGCGAGGCTTTCTTT.

V gene TRBV4-1 combines with J gene TRBJ2-7, with D tentatively TRBD2 (6 bases). Trimming stripped 1 base from V and 6 bases from J, with 19 bases between. The CDR3 length is 16 residues. Germline CDR1 is MGHRA and CDR2 is YSYEKL. CDR3 region: CASSQANLGGSGEQYF. CDR3 coding DNA: TGCGCCAGCAGCCAAGCGAACCTGGGGGGTTCGGGCGAGCAGTACTTC.

V usage is TRBV12-3 or TRBV12-4 and J usage is TRBJ2-7; 7 positions match TRBD1. The CDR3 is 14 residues long. J lost 6 bases, V lost 3 bases, and 8 bases had no gene match. DNA for the CDR3: TGTGCCAGCAGTTTTGGGGACAGACCTTCCGAGCAGTACTTC. It translates to CASSFGDRPSEQYF.

This sequence joins TRBV7-2 and TRBJ2-4; TRBD1 matches at 10 bases. The CDR3 spans 16 residues. The ends lost 4 bases at V and 6 bases at J; junction bases unmatched: 9. The germline gives CDR1 SGHTA, CDR2 FQGNSA. The CDR3 DNA sequence: TGTGCCAGCAGCTCACCCGGACAGGGGGGCAGAAACATTCAGTACTTC. It translates to CASSSPGQGGRNIQYF.

Only one count was recorded for this clonotype. The gene calls are TRBV29-1 and TRBJ2-1, with D unclear. The ends were cut back, 4 bases at V and 0 bases at J, with 16 bases in the middle. The CDR3 runs to 16 residues. CDR1 is SQVTM and CDR2 is ANQGSEA in the germline V gene. Written as DNA, the CDR3 is TGCAGCGTTGCCTTCCAATATCCAAGCTCCTACAATGAGCAGTTCTTC. It yields the protein CSVAFQYPSSYNEQFF.

CDR3 region: CSARDLPGDESNQPQHF. In DNA, the CDR3 is TGCAGTGCTAGAGATCTACCAGGGGATGAAAGCAATCAGCCCCAGCATTTT. This chain joins TRBV20-1 and TRBJ1-5; maybe TRBD1 (6 bases). CDR1 and CDR2 from the germline V gene are DFQATT and SNEGSKA (reference sequence). With 0 bases removed from V and 1 base from J, the gap between germline ends came to 16 bases. This CDR3 has 17 residues.

The gene calls are TRBV12-3 or TRBV12-4 and TRBJ2-7; D gene unclear. Trimming took 5 bases from V and 1 from J, leaving 9 bases between them. This CDR3 comprises 13 residues. In nucleotides, the CDR3 is TGTGCCAGCAGTCCCGTGCCTTCCTACGAGCAGTACTTC. The encoded protein is CASSPVPSYEQYF.

This clonotype occurred once. This chain joins TRBV20-1 and TRBJ1-2, with D maybe TRBD1 (6 bases). V was clipped by 3 bases and J by 0 bases, with 11 bases between them. Germline CDR1 is DFQATT and CDR2 is SNEGSKA (reference sequence). The CDR3 has 14 amino acids. The CDR3 protein is CSASQGRTNYGYTF. The CDR3, as DNA: TGCAGTGCTAGTCAGGGGCGAACTAACTATGGCTACACCTTC.

V gene TRBV24-1 combines with J gene TRBJ2-1; perhaps D is TRBD1 or TRBD2 (6 bases each). Trimming left V 5 bases short and J 7 bases short, with 23 bases between. CDR3 length: 17 amino acids. CDR1 is KGHDR, CDR2 SFDVKD, per germline. The CDR3: CATSGSGQGSAGNEQFF. The CDR3, as DNA: TGTGCCACCAGTGGCTCCGGGCAGGGGTCCGCGGGGAATGAGCAGTTCTTC.

This clonotype was seen only once. V is TRBV24-1 and J is TRBJ1-2; D not resolved. This CDR3 contains 11 residues. Germline V gene lookup returns CDR1 KGHDR and CDR2 SFDVKD. V gave up 0 bases and J gave up 5 bases, with 0 bases separating them. CDR3 in amino acids: CATSDLYGYTF. CDR3 bases: TGTGCCACCAGTGATTTGTATGGCTACACCTTC.

DNA for the CDR3: TGCAGTGCTGGGCAGAGGGGCGATCAGCCCCAGCATTTT. It codes for CSAGQRGDQPQHF. The chain employs TRBV20-1 and TRBJ1-5; TRBD1 might be the D (5 bases). The CDR3 runs to 13 residues. In germline, CDR1 is DFQATT, CDR2 SNEGSKA (reference sequence). Trimming took off 5 bases at V and 5 bases at J, with 13 bases between the two ends.

The chain joins TRBV19 to TRBJ2-5; 9 bases fit TRBD1. V shed 5 bases, J shed 4 bases, and the junction held 5 bases outside the gene matches. From germline, CDR1 is LNHDA and CDR2 SQIVND (reference sequence). The CDR3 totals 14 residues. The CDR3 DNA is TGTGCCAGTAGTCGGGGACAGGGTATAGAGACCCAGTACTTC. It encodes CASSRGQGIETQYF.

The chain employs TRBV27 and TRBJ1-2; D is unresolved. V lost 0 bases and J 1 base, leaving 9 bases between the germline ends. The length of the CDR3 is 15 residues. CDR1 is MNHEY and CDR2 is SMNVEV in the germline V gene (reference sequence). The CDR3 spells CASSLSISLNYGYTF. The CDR3 nucleotides read TGTGCCAGCAGTTTATCCATCTCCCTTAACTATGGCTACACCTTC.

The chain employs TRBV5-7 and TRBJ2-7; D possibly corresponds to TRBD2 (5 bases). TRBV5-7 is designated an ORF whose function remains uncertain. V shed 4 bases and J shed 5 bases, with 22 bases lying between them. CDR3 length equals 16 residues. In DNA form, the CDR3 reads TGTGCCAGCAGCCTAGAGACTAAACCGTCCCTCCACGAGCAGTACTTC. Its translation: CASSLETKPSLHEQYF.

The chain carries TRBV30 and TRBJ1-1; no definite D call. In germline, CDR1 is GTSNPN, CDR2 SVGIG (reference sequence). V was cut by 0 bases and J by 4 bases, with 12 bases left in between. This CDR3 region has 14 residues. CDR3 bases: TGTGCCTGGAGTGTATCAGAATTGGGCACTGAAGCTTTCTTT. Protein: CAWSVSELGTEAFF.

The chain couples TRBV28 to TRBJ1-2; 7 nucleotides agree with TRBD1. Germline V gene lookup returns CDR1 MDHEN and CDR2 SYDVKM. The CDR3 length is 13 residues. The J segment lost 3 bases and the V segment lost 6 bases, leaving 4 bases of the junction unmatched. The CDR3 bases are TGTGCCAGCAGGGTGGGACAGTACTATGGCTACACCTTC. Its translation: CASRVGQYYGYTF.

J is TRBJ1-1 and V is TRBV4-1; the D is unclear. Trimming pared 1 base from V and 6 bases from J, leaving 15 bases between. The germline CDR1 and CDR2 sequences are MGHRA and YSYEKL. CDR3 length equals 15 residues. The CDR3 DNA reads TGCGCCAGCAGCCAAGGGGCCGGGAATGTCCCTGAAGCTTTCTTT. Protein: CASSQGAGNVPEAFF.

This chain links TRBV3-1 with TRBJ2-1; 7 bases are a match to TRBD2. Unmatched junction bases numbered 5, after V lost 5 bases and J lost 1 base. The germline V gene encodes CDR1 LGHDT and CDR2 YNNKEL (reference sequence). This CDR3 has 15 residues. In DNA, the CDR3 is TGTGCCAGCAGCGGATCGGGGGGTTCCTACAATGAGCAGTTCTTC. Residues: CASSGSGGSYNEQFF.

This chain uses TRBV7-6 with TRBJ1-1; 8 bases are a match to TRBD1. Trimming took 3 bases from V and 4 from J; bases not matched to a gene: 7. Per germline, CDR1 SGHVS and CDR2 FNYEAQ. This CDR3 has 15 amino acids. This CDR3 reads CASSLAGQGRTEAFF. The DNA for the CDR3 is TGTGCCAGCAGCTTGGCAGGACAGGGACGCACTGAAGCTTTCTTT.

This chain links TRBV25-1 with TRBJ2-7, with a weak D call TRBD1 (5 bases). Germline CDR1 is MGHDK and CDR2 is SYGVNS. Trimming stripped 5 bases from V and 3 bases from J, with 11 bases between. This CDR3 spans 13 amino acids. In nucleotides, the CDR3 is TGTGCCAGCAGTCGGCAGGGCGGCTACGAGCAGTACTTC. It specifies CASSRQGGYEQYF.

CDR3 in DNA: TGTGCCAGCAGCTCTCCAACCTCCTACTCCGGGACTAGGACCTACAATGAGCAGTTCTTC. Protein sequence: CASSSPTSYSGTRTYNEQFF. This chain uses TRBV11-2 with TRBJ2-1, with 8 nucleotides matching TRBD2. The CDR3 has 20 residues. Germline assignment: CDR1 SGHAT and CDR2 FQNNGV. The V segment lost 4 bases and the J segment 2 bases; nucleotides outside the gene matches: 19.

J is TRBJ2-1 and V is TRBV7-2; 10 positions agree with TRBD2. Germline V CDR1 and CDR2: SGHTA, FQGNSA. Trimming removed 3 bases from V and 6 bases from J; junction bases left unmatched: 2. The CDR3 consists of 14 residues. This chain's CDR3 is CASSLGTSVNEQFF. The CDR3 DNA reads TGTGCCAGCAGCTTGGGGACTAGCGTCAATGAGCAGTTCTTC.

CDR3 amino acids: CAISELGRGTGELFF. The DNA of the CDR3 is TGTGCCATCAGTGAGCTGGGACGAGGGACCGGGGAGCTGTTTTTT. The rearrangement uses TRBV10-3 and TRBJ2-2; D is perhaps TRBD1 or TRBD2 (5 bases each). The CDR3 is 15 residues long. V dropped 2 bases and J dropped 5 bases, with 12 bases sitting between them. From germline, CDR1 is ENHRY and CDR2 SYGVKD.

V gene TRBV12-3 or TRBV12-4 combines with J gene TRBJ1-2; 7 positions agree with TRBD1. J lost 2 bases, V lost 6 bases, and 3 bases had no gene match. The CDR3 is 13 residues long. CDR3 region: CASSTTGNYGYTF. CDR3 nucleotides: TGTGCCAGCAGCACGACAGGGAACTATGGCTACACCTTC.

The chain uses TRBV18 and TRBJ1-1; 8 bases are a match to TRBD1. Germline V gene sequence: CDR1 KGHSH, CDR2 LQKENI. J gave up 4 bases and V 4 bases, and 8 bases lay outside the gene matches. CDR3 length: 15 amino acids. The CDR3 sequence is CASSLRQGPATEAFF. The CDR3 region has the DNA TGTGCCAGCTCACTACGACAGGGGCCTGCCACTGAAGCTTTCTTT.

This clonotype was counted a single time. This CDR3 is CASSAQIQETQYF. CDR3 DNA sequence: TGTGCCAGCAGCGCTCAAATCCAAGAGACCCAGTACTTC. The chain is built from TRBV9 and TRBJ2-5, with no clear D. Trimming left V 3 bases short and J 1 base short, with 7 bases between. Germline V gives CDR1 SGDLS, CDR2 YYNGEE. This CDR3 is built from 13 residues.

The V and J genes are TRBV7-9 and TRBJ2-5; possible D gene TRBD1, 5 bases. Looked up from germline, CDR1 is SEHNR and CDR2 is FQNEAQ (reference sequence). Trimming removed 5 bases from V and 9 bases from J, with 19 bases in between. This CDR3 is 14 amino acids long. This CDR3 reads CASSPSWVEGAQYF. The DNA for the CDR3 is TGTGCCAGCAGCCCGAGTTGGGTTGAAGGGGCCCAGTACTTC.